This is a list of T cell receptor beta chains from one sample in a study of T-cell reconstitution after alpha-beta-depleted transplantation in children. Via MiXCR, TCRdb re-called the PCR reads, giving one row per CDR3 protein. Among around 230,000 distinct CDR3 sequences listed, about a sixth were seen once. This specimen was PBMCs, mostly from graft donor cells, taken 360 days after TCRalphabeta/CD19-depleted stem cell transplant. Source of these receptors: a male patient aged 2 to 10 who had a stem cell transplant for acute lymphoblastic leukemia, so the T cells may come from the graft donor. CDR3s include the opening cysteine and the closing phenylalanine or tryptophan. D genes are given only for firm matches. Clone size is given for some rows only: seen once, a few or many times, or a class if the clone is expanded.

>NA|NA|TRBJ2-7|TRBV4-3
CASSQEATGVYEQYF
TGCGCCAGCAGCCAAGAGGCGACAGGAGTATACGAGCAGTACTTC
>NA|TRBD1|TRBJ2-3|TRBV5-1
CASSLDREPLSDTQYF
TGCGCCAGCAGCTTAGACAGGGAGCCCCTCTCAGATACGCAGTATTTT
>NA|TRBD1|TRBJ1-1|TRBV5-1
CASSLGGQGNEAFF
TGCGCCAGCAGCTTGGGGGGACAGGGGAATGAAGCTTTCTTT
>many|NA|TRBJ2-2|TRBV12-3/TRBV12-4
CASTDTNTGELFF
TGTGCCAGCACTGACACGAACACCGGGGAGCTGTTTTTT
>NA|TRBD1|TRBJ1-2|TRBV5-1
CASSAGQDYGYTF
TGCGCCAGCAGCGCGGGACAGGATTACGGCTACACCTTC
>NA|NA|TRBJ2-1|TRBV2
CASSERSPYNEQFF
TGTGCCAGCAGTGAAAGGTCCCCCTACAATGAGCAGTTCTTC
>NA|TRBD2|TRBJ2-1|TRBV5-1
CASSFGRLAYYNEQFF
TGCGCCAGCAGCTTTGGGAGACTAGCTTACTACAATGAGCAGTTCTTC
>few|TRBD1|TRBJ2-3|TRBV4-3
CASSQDLGQGTDTQYF
TGCGCCAGCAGCCAAGATCTAGGACAGGGTACAGATACGCAGTATTTT
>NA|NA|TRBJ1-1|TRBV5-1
CASSLEVSRKEAFF
TGCGCCAGCAGCTTGGAGGTGTCTCGAAAAGAAGCTTTCTTT
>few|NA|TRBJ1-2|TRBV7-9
CASSATLLDGYTF
TGTGCCAGCAGCGCGACCTTGCTAGATGGCTACACCTTC
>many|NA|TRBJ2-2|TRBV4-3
CASSQGGLYTGELFF
TGCGCCAGCAGCCAAGGGGGACTTTACACCGGGGAGCTGTTTTTT
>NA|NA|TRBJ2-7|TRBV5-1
CASSAQSGATYEQYF
TGCGCCAGCAGCGCACAGTCGGGGGCCACCTACGAGCAGTACTTC
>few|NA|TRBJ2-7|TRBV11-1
CASSLIDSGGVYEQYF
TGTGCCAGCAGCTTAATCGACTCCGGAGGAGTCTACGAGCAGTACTTC
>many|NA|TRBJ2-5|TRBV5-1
CASRVSSQETQYF
TGCGCCAGCAGGGTAAGCAGCCAAGAGACCCAGTACTTC
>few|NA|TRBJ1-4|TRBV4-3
CASSQDPQGREKLFF
TGCGCCAGCAGCCAAGATCCTCAGGGACGGGAAAAACTGTTTTTT
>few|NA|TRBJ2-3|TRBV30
CAWSPGDTQYF
TGTGCCTGGAGCCCAGGAGATACGCAGTATTTT
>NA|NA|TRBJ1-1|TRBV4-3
CASSQEGWEGAFF
TGCGCCAGCAGCCAAGAAGGGTGGGAGGGGGCTTTCTTT
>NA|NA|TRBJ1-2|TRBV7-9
CASSLGGRDTNYGYTF
TGTGCCAGCAGCTTGGGTGGTAGGGACACTAACTATGGCTACACCTTC
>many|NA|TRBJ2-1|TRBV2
CASRSIVDNEQFF
TGTGCCAGCCGGTCTATCGTTGACAATGAGCAGTTCTTC